This T cell receptor beta chain was recorded in a study of blood T cell repertoires in COVID-19. Seattle cases were enrolled at active infection and followed longitudinally. This clone occurred a few times. Only in-frame clones appear in the TCRdb table, and some are missing; sequencing was by immunoSEQ multiplex PCR. The table has approximately 440,000 clones, 88% seen once. This CDR3 has 15 amino acids. Germline-derived CDR1 and CDR2 are MGHRA and YSYEKL. Trimming took 5 bases from V and 7 from J, leaving 17 bases between them. Sequences were obtained from peripheral blood. The TCR was taken from a woman aged 45-60 years with COVID-19, enrolled during active disease. This chain links TRBV4-1 with TRBJ1-4; D is perhaps TRBD1 (5 bases). In DNA form, the CDR3 reads TGCGCCAGCAGCGAAGGTGACAGAGAACTTGAAAAACTGTTTTTT. Its translation: CASSEGDRELEKLFF.